This paragraph reports one TCR beta chain. Its antigen is undetermined. V was pared by 6 bases and J by 0 bases, with 12 bases between. The CDR3 is made up of 15 amino acids. This sample is part of a study of post-analysis software for immune sequencing data. Turning to the study itself: The disease courses spanned relapsing-remitting, secondary progressive and progressive-relapsing forms of multiple sclerosis.

Sequencing libraries made from TCR beta cDNA carried unique molecular identifiers. MiXCR, applied by TCRdb to the PCR reads, yields one record per CDR3 protein. The table shows about 200,000 distinct CDR3 sequences, with about 30% occurring only once. General study points: Relative to controls, patients had five TRBV segments at higher frequency, with TRBV5-6, TRBV5-1 and TRBV20-1 among these. Significantly decreased normalized Chao1 diversity was recorded for multiple sclerosis patients relative to controls.

The receptor comes from a girl aged 2-17 years with multiple sclerosis. This chain uses TRBV12-3 or TRBV12-4 with TRBJ1-3; D not resolved. The sample taken for sequencing was blood. CDR3 DNA: TGTGCCAGCAGCTTGGACGGGCACTCTGGAAACACCATATATTTT. Translated: CASSLDGHSGNTIYF.